The 13 T cell receptor beta chains given below trace back to one sample, sequenced in a study of blood T cell repertoires in COVID-19. Method: immunoSEQ multiplex PCR; TCRdb's copy keeps in-frame clones and lacks some. The profile shows approximately 300,000 clones, 75% to 95% of them singletons. The source material was peripheral blood. Receptors originate from a woman aged 25-40 years with COVID-19, enrolled during active disease.

CDR3: CASSEAVRVLETQYF. The DNA of the CDR3 is TGTGCCAGCAGTGAAGCCGTCAGGGTTCTAGAGACCCAGTACTTC. This chain uses TRBV6-1 with TRBJ2-5, with a weak D call TRBD1 (5 bases). The CDR3 totals 15 residues. Germline CDR1 MNHNS, CDR2 SASEGT. V lost 0 bases, J lost 4 bases, and 12 bases lay in between.

The J gene is TRBJ1-2, the V gene TRBV5-1; 11 positions agree with TRBD1. Germline values: CDR1 SGHRS, CDR2 YFSETQ. The length of the CDR3 is 16 residues. The V segment lost 1 base and the J segment 8 bases; nucleotides outside the gene matches: 10. The DNA for the CDR3 is TGCGCCAGCAGCTTGCTCTACAAGGGACAGGGGGACGGCTACACCTTC. Translation gives CASSLLYKGQGDGYTF. The whole variable domain, filled in from reference TRBV5-1 and TRBJ1-2, reads KAGVTQTPRYLIKTRGQQVTLSCSPISGHRSVSWYQQTPGQGLQFLFEYFSETQRNKGNFPGRFSGRQFSNSRSEMNVSTLELGDSALYLCASSLLYKGQGDGYTFGSGTRLTVV.

The gene calls are TRBV11-3 and TRBJ2-1, with 7 bases fitting TRBD1. The CDR3 covers 15 residues. CDR1 and CDR2 from the germline V gene are SGHNT and YENEEA. V lost 2 bases and J lost 2; bases outside the gene matches: 3. The DNA for the CDR3 is TGTGCCAGCAGCTTAAGGGACAGTCCCTACAATGAGCAGTTCTTC. This sequence encodes CASSLRDSPYNEQFF.

The chain uses TRBV7-3 and TRBJ1-1, with 8 bases aligning to TRBD1. The CDR3 runs to 14 residues. Looked up from germline, CDR1 is SGHTA and CDR2 is FQGTGA. V shed 5 bases and J 1 base; nucleotides not matched to a gene: 3. The DNA for the CDR3 is TGTGCCAGCAGCGAACAGGGGGGGAACACTGAAGCTTTCTTT. Translated, it gives CASSEQGGNTEAFF.

This chain connects TRBV7-2 to TRBJ2-1, with D uncertain. Germline V gives CDR1 SGHTA, CDR2 FQGNSA. The CDR3 contains 11 residues. Trimming cost V 5 bases and J 4 bases, with 3 bases left between them. The CDR3 DNA sequence: TGTGCCAGCAGCCGGTACAATGAGCAGTTCTTC. Protein product: CASSRYNEQFF.

V gene TRBV4-1 combines with J gene TRBJ2-1; 9 bases agree with TRBD2. Germline V gene sequence: CDR1 MGHRA, CDR2 YSYEKL. This CDR3 has 15 amino acids. The junction had 4 bases not matched to a gene; V was cut back by 3 bases and J by 4 bases. In DNA form, the CDR3 reads TGCGCCAGCAGCCAGCCGACTAGCGGTTACAATGAGCAGTTCTTC. Amino acids: CASSQPTSGYNEQFF.

This rearrangement joins TRBV30 to TRBJ1-2, with D possibly matching TRBD1 (5 bases). This CDR3 region has 12 residues. V was trimmed by 4 bases and J by 5 bases, leaving 11 bases between them. Germline assignment: CDR1 GTSNPN and CDR2 SVGIG (reference sequence). The DNA of the CDR3 is TGTGCCTGGACAGGGTATGAATATGGCTACACCTTC. Translation: CAWTGYEYGYTF. Full variable domain (missing parts from reference TRBV30 and TRBJ1-2): SQTIHQWPATLVQPVGSPLSLECTVEGTSNPNLYWYRQAAGRGLQLLFYSVGIGQISSEVPQNLSASRPQDRQFILSSKKLLLSDSGFYLCAWTGYEYGYTFGSGTRLTVV.

The V call is TRBV27, the J call TRBJ1-1; D gene unclear. With 4 bases removed from V and 0 bases from J, the gap between germline ends came to 12 bases. The CDR3 has 15 residues. Germline CDR1 MNHEY, CDR2 SMNVEV (reference sequence). The CDR3 region has the DNA TGTGCCAGCAGTTCGCGTCAGGCCCTGAACACTGAAGCTTTCTTT. The encoded protein is CASSSRQALNTEAFF.

CDR3 region: CASSTGYRDLAYEQYF. The CDR3 DNA sequence: TGTGCCAGCAGTACCGGATACCGGGACTTAGCCTACGAGCAGTACTTC. The genes are TRBV6-2 or TRBV6-3 and TRBJ2-7, with D perhaps matching TRBD2 (6 bases). Per the germline V gene, CDR1 is MNHEY and CDR2 is SVGEGT. The CDR3 totals 16 residues. The ends were cut back, 5 bases at V and 2 bases at J, with 19 bases in the middle.

V and J are TRBV5-8 and TRBJ2-7, with a tentative D call TRBD2 (6 bases). V was shortened by 2 bases and J by 2 bases, with 11 bases between the two germline ends. Per germline, CDR1 SGHTS and CDR2 YDEGEE. The CDR3 loop spans 14 amino acids. The chain's CDR3 is CASSFSGGPYEQYF. CDR3 coding DNA: TGTGCCAGCAGCTTCAGCGGAGGGCCCTACGAGCAGTACTTC.

This rearrangement joins TRBV27 to TRBJ2-7, with D maybe TRBD1 (6 bases). The ends were cut back, 2 bases at V and 4 bases at J, with 9 bases in the middle. Germline CDR1 is MNHEY and CDR2 is SMNVEV (reference sequence). CDR3 length: 13 amino acids. This CDR3 is CASSLGQLYEQYF. The CDR3 DNA sequence: TGTGCCAGCAGTTTAGGACAGCTTTACGAGCAGTACTTC.

The chain joins TRBV5-1 to TRBJ2-7; 11 bases are shared with TRBD1. After removal of 4 bases from V and 6 bases from J, the junction contained 9 bases not matched to a gene. This CDR3 is 15 amino acids long. From germline, CDR1 is SGHRS and CDR2 YFSETQ. In DNA, the CDR3 is TGCGCCAGCAGCCGCATAGGACAGGGGGCCCGCGAGCAGTACTTC. Its protein is CASSRIGQGAREQYF.

The DNA for the CDR3 is TGTGCCCTGCGGGTAAGAGACGAGCAGTACTTC. Protein: CALRVRDEQYF. The rearrangement uses TRBV30 and TRBJ2-7, with TRBD2 as a possible D gene (5 bases). V dropped 8 bases and J dropped 5 bases, with 13 bases sitting between them. This CDR3 comprises 11 residues. Germline assignment: CDR1 GTSNPN and CDR2 SVGIG (reference sequence). The entire variable domain, with the rest obtained from reference TRBV30 and TRBJ2-7, is as follows: SQTIHQWPATLVQPVGSPLSLECTVEGTSNPNLYWYRQAAGRGLQLLFYSVGIGQISSEVPQNLSASRPQDRQFILSSKKLLLSDSGFYLCALRVRDEQYFGPGTRLTVT.